What follows are 25 T cell receptor beta chains derived from one specimen sequenced in a study of tumor and adjacent non-tumor tissue in lung cancer. No cell sorting was done before RNA was extracted from the tissue. A modified ARM-PCR protocol with three rounds of nested PCR amplified TCRbeta. TCRdb passed the multiplex PCR reads through MiXCR, listing each CDR3 protein once. The sample carries 90,000 to 130,000 distinct CDR3 sequences, about 80% recorded once. Sequencing was done on a sample of lung tumor tissue. These receptors all stem from a man aged 70 or older with non-small cell lung cancer.

A note on this clonotype: The junction departs from germline at one end; a sequencing error may be responsible. The V call is TRBV30, the J call TRBJ1-5, with D unresolved. Germline V gene lookup returns CDR1 GTSNPN and CDR2 SVGIG (reference sequence). This CDR3 contains 14 residues. The CDR3 nucleotides are TGTGCCTGGAGTCTACTCGGTGGCAATCAGCCCCATCATTTT. Amino acids: CAWSLLGGNQPHHF.

About this clonotype itself: One end of the junction is discordant with germline, which a read error may explain. The V and J genes are TRBV12-3 or TRBV12-4 and TRBJ1-2; D gene uncertain. The CDR3 length is 11 residues. The CDR3 loop is CAITMGDGYTF. The CDR3 DNA sequence: TGTGCCATCACCATGGGAGATGGCTACACGTTC.

Turning to this clonotype: Since a much larger clone is just one base distant, this may be a read error. The rearrangement joins TRBV20-1 to TRBJ2-2, with no clear D. The CDR3 runs to 12 residues. V lost 7 bases, J lost 0 bases, and 6 bases lay in between. Germline V gene data show CDR1 as DFQATT and CDR2 as SNEGSKA (reference sequence). This CDR3 reads CSVQTNTGELFF. The CDR3 DNA is TGCAGTGTACAAACGAACACCGGGGAGCTGTTTTTT.

Worth noting for this clonotype: The junction does not match germline at one end; this may be a read error. This chain joins TRBV5-1 and TRBJ2-7, with D possibly TRBD1 on 6 matching bases. From germline, CDR1 is SGHRS and CDR2 YFSETQ. The CDR3 is 14 amino acids. DNA for the CDR3: TGCTCCAGTAGCCCAAGGACAGTGGGTTACGAGCAGTACTTC. Its protein product is CSSSPRTVGYEQYF.

A remark on this clonotype: Mismatch with germline at one junction end may stem from a read error. The chain carries TRBV11-1 and TRBJ1-1, with D perhaps TRBD1 (5 bases). The CDR3 has 14 residues. Germline V CDR1 and CDR2: SGHAT, FQDESV (reference sequence). The CDR3 sequence is CDSSQRTRNTEAFF. The CDR3 DNA is TGTGACAGCAGCCAGAGGACAAGGAATACTGAAGCTTTCTTT.

For this clonotype: At one of its ends the junction is not consistent with the germline gene, which may arise from a read error. The genes are TRBV11-3 and TRBJ2-1, with 7 nucleotides matching TRBD2. The CDR3 covers 16 residues. CDR1 and CDR2 from the germline V gene are SGHNT and YENEEA. This chain's CDR3 is CVSSLDPTGGRGEQFF. The CDR3 DNA sequence: TGTGTCAGCAGTTTAGATCCCACGGGGGGTAGGGGTGAGCAGTTCTTC.

This clonotype showed up just once. Since a much larger clone is just one base distant, this may be a read error. The rearrangement joins TRBV20-1 to TRBJ2-1; 13 positions match TRBD2. The CDR3 has 16 amino acids. V dropped 4 bases and J dropped 5; count of bases not matched to a gene: 8. From germline, CDR1 is DFQATT and CDR2 SNEGSKA (reference sequence). CDR3: CSAKQGLAGKHNEQFF. For the CDR3, the DNA is TGCAGTGCTAAACAGGGACTAGCGGGGAAGCACAATGAGCAGTTCTTC.

Notes on this clonotype: The junction departs from the called germline gene at one end, perhaps through a read error. The chain couples TRBV5-1 to TRBJ2-7, with D unresolved. The CDR3 spans 15 residues. Germline lookup yields CDR1 SGHRS and CDR2 YFSETQ. The CDR3 nucleotides are TGCGCCAGCTGCTTGGGAACATACCACTTTTACGAGCAGTACTTC. This gives the protein CASCLGTYHFYEQYF.

The CDR3 coding sequence is TGCAGCGTGCGACGGGAGACCTCTTACGAGCAGTACTTC. Its protein product is CSVRRETSYEQYF. The gene calls are TRBV29-1 and TRBJ2-7; D may be TRBD2 (6 bases). V lost 6 bases, J lost 4 bases, and 16 bases lay in between. Germline V gene sequence: CDR1 SQVTM, CDR2 ANQGSEA. The CDR3 is made up of 13 amino acids.

On this clonotype: Because the CDR3 is missing its conserved closing phenylalanine or tryptophan, this is likely a read error. The chain carries TRBV2 and TRBJ1-2; D is undetermined. This CDR3 comprises 14 residues. V lost 5 bases and J lost 4, with 14 bases in between. CDR1 and CDR2 from the germline V gene are SNHLY and FYNNEI. CDR3 protein: CASSRLLPGYGYTL. CDR3 in DNA: TGTGCCAGCAGTAGACTCCTACCGGGCTATGGCTACACCTTA.

To note about this clonotype: No conserved phenylalanine or tryptophan ends this CDR3, so it is likely a read error. No DNA is shown, since the ends of the CDR3 on it are uncertain; the CDR3 is the one TCRdb lists. The CDR3 reads CSVLELPDYTYL. The gene calls are TRBV29-1 and TRBJ2-5; the table calls TRBD1, which could not be checked here. The CDR3 sequence runs 12 residues, both termini included. Germline CDR1 reads SQVTM; CDR2 reads ANQGSEA.

The chain joins TRBV6-2 or TRBV6-3 to TRBJ2-1, with D unresolved. The germline V gene encodes CDR1 MNHEY and CDR2 SVGEGT. The CDR3 covers 13 residues. The CDR3 spells CVRNSGGYDEQFF. In DNA, the CDR3 is TGTGTCAGGAACAGTGGCGGTTACGATGAGCAGTTCTTC.

The sample holds many counts of this clonotype. The V gene is TRBV24-1, the J gene TRBJ1-5; no clear D. The CDR3 totals 12 residues. CDR1 and CDR2 from the germline V gene are KGHDR and SFDVKD. The V and J ends lost 9 bases and 7 bases respectively, with 12 bases between them. The CDR3 sequence is CATDAPGQPQHF. CDR3 DNA: TGTGCCACCGACGCGCCGGGGCAGCCCCAGCATTTT.

A word on this clonotype: One end of the junction is discordant with germline, which a read error may explain. The V call is TRBV12-3 or TRBV12-4, the J call TRBJ2-1, with 11 bases identical to TRBD2. CDR3 length equals 14 residues. The CDR3 spells CTSRLAGGADEQFF. The CDR3 DNA is TGTACCAGCCGTCTAGCGGGGGGCGCGGATGAGCAGTTCTTC.

For this clonotype: Because it lacks the conserved phenylalanine or tryptophan at the end, this CDR3 is likely a read error. V is TRBV20-1 and J is TRBJ2-2; D remains ambiguous. CDR1 and CDR2 (germline): DFQATT, SNEGSKA (reference sequence). The CDR3 spans 16 residues. The V end lost 0 bases, the J end lost 0 bases, and 11 bases lay between the germline ends. The CDR3 nucleotides are TGCAGTGCTAGAGATATTAAGCGTTCGAACACCGGGGAGCTGTTTTCT. This encodes CSARDIKRSNTGELFS.

Comment on this clonotype: Mismatch with germline at one junction end may stem from a read error. For the CDR3, the DNA is TGTGCCAGCTGCTGGACTAGCGGGGGGAGGGAGCTGTTTTTC. As protein: CASCWTSGGRELFF. The chain joins TRBV12-3 or TRBV12-4 to TRBJ2-2, with 14 bases lining up with TRBD2. This CDR3 region has 14 residues.

Turning to this clonotype: An end of the junction differs from the germline gene, which may be a read error. The rearrangement uses TRBV6-6 and TRBJ1-1; D possibly corresponds to TRBD1 (6 bases). This CDR3 comprises 12 residues. Looked up from germline, CDR1 is MNHNY and CDR2 is SVGAGI (reference sequence). CDR3 in amino acids: CTSSKGGNQAFF. The CDR3 DNA sequence: TGCACCAGCAGCAAAGGGGGGAATCAAGCTTTCTTT.

Regarding this clonotype: The junction and the germline gene differ at one end; a read error may be behind it. This rearrangement joins TRBV12-3 or TRBV12-4 to TRBJ1-5; D ambiguous. The CDR3 is 12 amino acids. DNA of the CDR3: TGTGCCAGCAGTCCCGCCTGCCAGCCCCTGCATTTT. Translated, it gives CASSPACQPLHF.

Of note for this clonotype: An end of the junction differs from the germline gene, which may be a read error. The genes are TRBV6-2 or TRBV6-3 and TRBJ1-1; TRBD1 might be the D (6 bases). Per the germline V gene, CDR1 is MNHEY and CDR2 is SVGEGT. The CDR3 covers 15 residues. The CDR3 here is CASRSFVGQRREAFF. The DNA for the CDR3 is TGTGCCAGCCGATCCTTTGTGGGACAAAGAAGAGAAGCATTCTTT.

The count of this clonotype is one. The chain links TRBV11-2 to TRBJ1-1; maybe TRBD1 (5 bases). Germline V lookup: CDR1 SGHAT, CDR2 FQNNGV. V gave up 2 bases and J gave up 4 bases, with 14 bases separating them. The CDR3 contains 15 residues. The CDR3 is CASSLPGAGSTEAFF. The CDR3 nucleotides read TGTGCCAGCAGCTTACCTGGGGCAGGGAGCACTGAAGCTTTCTTT.

About this clonotype itself: A junction end diverges from the germline sequence, so it may reflect a read error. The rearrangement joins TRBV11-2 to TRBJ2-7; TRBD1 aligns across 7 bases. The CDR3 spans 15 residues. The V gene's germline CDR1 is SGHAT and CDR2 FQNNGV. Written as DNA, the CDR3 is TGTGCCAGCCGCTTAGATCAGGGGGTCCCCTACGAGCAGTATTTC. Its protein product is CASRLDQGVPYEQYF.

The chain has TRBV29-1 and TRBJ1-1; D remains unclear. The V and J ends lost 8 bases and 4 bases respectively, with 20 bases between them. Germline-derived CDR1 and CDR2 are SQVTM and ANQGSEA. The CDR3 has 14 amino acids. Here the CDR3 DNA reads TGCAGCATGCTTTCTGCGACCCGGGGCACTGAAGCTTTCTTT. This codes for CSMLSATRGTEAFF.

Details on this clonotype: The CDR3 ends on some other residue instead of the conserved phenylalanine or tryptophan, so this is likely a read error. Because the CDR3's place on the DNA is in doubt, the DNA is left out and the CDR3 is given as listed by TCRdb. The chain has TRBV29-1 and TRBJ2-5; the DNA was not used to check the table's D call, TRBD2. Germline values: CDR1 SQVTM, CDR2 ANQGSEA. Termini included, the CDR3 measures 12 amino acids. CDR3: CSVEAGGETLYI.

J is TRBJ1-2 and V is TRBV29-1; the D gene is possibly TRBD1 (6 bases). The CDR3 length is 14 residues. Germline CDR1 reads SQVTM; CDR2 reads ANQGSEA. As DNA, the CDR3 is TGCAGTGATCCCTGGGGGGGGCAGAACTATGGCTACACCTTC. Translation gives CSDPWGGQNYGYTF. Complete variable domain (other parts from reference TRBV29-1 and TRBJ1-2): SAVISQKPSRDICQRGTSLTIQCQVDSQVTMMFWYRQQPGQSLTLIATANQGSEATYESGFVIDKFPISRPNLTFSTLTVSNMSPEDSSIYLCSDPWGGQNYGYTFGSGTRLTVV.

Notes on this clonotype: This sequence may be a read error, since a much larger clone differs from it by one base. The chain employs TRBV18 and TRBJ2-3, with D unresolved. The CDR3 contains 13 residues. CDR1 and CDR2 from the germline V gene are KGHSH and LQKENI. For the CDR3, the DNA is TGTGCCAGCTCCCGCGACATCACAAATACGCAGTATTTT. This codes for CASSRDITNTQYF.